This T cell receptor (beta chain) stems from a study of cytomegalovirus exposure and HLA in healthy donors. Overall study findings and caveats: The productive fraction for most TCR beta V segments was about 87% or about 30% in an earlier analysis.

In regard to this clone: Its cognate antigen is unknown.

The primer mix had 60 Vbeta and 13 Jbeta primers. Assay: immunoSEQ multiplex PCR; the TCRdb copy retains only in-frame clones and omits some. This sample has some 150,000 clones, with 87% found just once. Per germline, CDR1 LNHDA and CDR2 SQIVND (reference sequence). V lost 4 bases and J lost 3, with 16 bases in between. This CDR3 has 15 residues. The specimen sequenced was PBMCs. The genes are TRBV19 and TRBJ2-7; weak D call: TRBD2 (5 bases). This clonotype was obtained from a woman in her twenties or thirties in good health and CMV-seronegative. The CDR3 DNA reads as TGTGCCAGTAGTAAGTCGACTACGGGGTTCTACGAGCAGTACTTC. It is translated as CASSKSTTGFYEQYF.